This T cell receptor (beta chain) is from a study of blood T cell repertoires in COVID-19. Study overall: T cells, B-cell-depleted T cells, or PBMCs supplied cDNA or gDNA.

Generated by immunoSEQ multiplex PCR, the TCRdb table keeps only in-frame clones and is missing some. The sample comprises 60,000 to 65,000 clones, 60% to 75% of which are singletons, and roughly 28% rests with the top ten. The CDR3 loop spans 13 amino acids. CDR1 and CDR2 (germline): MDHEN, SYDVKM. V was cut by 7 bases and J by 0 bases, with 9 bases left in between. This chain uses TRBV28 with TRBJ1-2; D gene uncertain. The source is a woman at least 80 years old with acute or convalescent COVID-19. Material: peripheral blood. In nucleotides, the CDR3 is TGTGCCAGCAAGGGAGAGACTAACTATGGCTACACCTTC. As protein: CASKGETNYGYTF.